The sample holds many counts of the clone carrying this TCR beta chain. The TCR beta library used iRepertoire HTBI primers with Arm-PCR amplification of CDR3. TCRdb itself ran the multiplex PCR reads through MiXCR, one entry per CDR3 protein. The sample lists 300,000 to 450,000 distinct CDR3 sequences; roughly a sixth were seen once. V shed 0 bases and J shed 8 bases, with 8 bases lying between them. The CDR3 consists of 12 residues. Germline CDR1 reads GTSNPN; CDR2 reads SVGIG (reference sequence). This sample is drawn from a study of regulatory T cells in long-lasting Graves disease. As for time point: newly diagnosed GD, antithyroid drugs for less than 3 months. PBMC RNA was the source of the TCR library.

The material was peripheral blood mononuclear cells (PBMCs), obtained at new diagnosis, from a patient treated with antithyroid drugs. This chain links TRBV30 with TRBJ2-1; D gene uncertain. This TCR derives from a female donor with Graves disease. CDR3 coding DNA: TGTGCCTGGAGTGTACCCCCCTATGAGCAGTTCTTC. This codes for CAWSVPPYEQFF.